This TCR beta chain was recorded in a study of response to subunit inactivated influenza vaccine (dated by TCRdb to the late 2010s). About the study as a whole: Deep quantitative profiling of the T cell receptor repertoire was used in the study to follow responses to a trivalent subunit inactivated influenza vaccine. General findings and caveats noted by the study authors: It was suggested by the authors that each seasonal influenza vaccination may recruit only a limited number of new T cells.

Libraries were prepared through RT-PCR. TCRdb lists the instrument as Illumina HiSeq 2500. TCRdb trimmed the raw reads at Q25, called clones with MiXCR and kept productive beta chains. When rows share a CDR3 protein, they turn into one entry using the most common DNA and genes. The sample records about 520,000 distinct CDR3 sequences, roughly 7.9% of which are singletons. The top ten hold over 10% of the sample. Of note for this clonotype: Its antigen specificity is not known. Base-call qualities are not available, and no considerably larger clone is one nucleotide away.

CDR1 and CDR2, looked up from the germline V gene (reference sequence), are DFQATT and SNEGSKA. Including the terminal cysteine and phenylalanine, the CDR3 comprises 17 residues. Only the CDR3 part of the read is kept: 51 bases, read in frame from the first base. Trimming costs V 1 base and J 2 bases, and their ends lie 21 bases apart. The sequencing here drew on PBMCs from blood, taken approximately 25 months after vaccination. The receptor chain draws on TRBV20-1 and TRBJ2-7; D gene: possibly TRBD1, on 6 matching bases. This clonotype was sampled from a man in his fifties or sixties who received an inactivated influenza vaccine. Donor details come from another sample of the same person, matched by shared clones. CDR3 region: CSARGRGLDNLAYEQYF. The sequenced DNA is TGCAGTGCTAGAGGAAGGGGGTTGGATAACCTTGCCTACGAGCAGTACTTC.